This T cell receptor beta chain was obtained from a study of blood T cell repertoires in COVID-19. Study-wide context: T cells, B-cell-depleted T cells, or PBMCs provided the cDNA or gDNA that served as material.

This clone occurred once. Libraries were prepared by immunoSEQ multiplex PCR; TCRdb keeps only in-frame clonotypes and omits some of them. In the table there are more than 250,000 clones, around 86% of which are singletons. The source of this sequence is a man younger than 35 with active or convalescent COVID-19. The sample consisted of peripheral blood.

Written as DNA, the CDR3 is TGTGCCAGCAGTACCTCCAGGGCTGAAGCTTTCTTT. It encodes CASSTSRAEAFF. This chain joins TRBV6-6 and TRBJ1-1; D is possibly TRBD1 (5 bases). The germline V gene has CDR1 MNHNY and CDR2 SVGAGI (reference sequence). Trimming removed 5 bases at V and 6 bases at J, with 10 bases between. The CDR3 runs 12 residues.